The 16 T cell receptor beta chains presented below share a single source sample, sequenced in a study of control samples from healthy donors and cancer patients. Libraries were prepared by immunoSEQ multiplex PCR; TCRdb keeps only in-frame clonotypes and omits some of them. The table lists roughly 120,000 clones, 90% of them singletons. The sequenced material came from blood. Every receptor here comes from a human donor in good health. The donor label of this sample is uncertain.

This clone is a singleton in its sample. This sequence joins TRBV7-6 and TRBJ1-3, with 9 bases fitting TRBD1. This CDR3 has 20 residues. Germline V lookup: CDR1 SGHVS, CDR2 FNYEAQ. V lost 0 bases and J lost 0; bases outside the gene matches: 12. The CDR3 bases are TGTGCCAGCAGCTTAGCCCGGGACAGGGAGTTCCTTCCCTCTGGAAACACCATATATTTT. It specifies CASSLARDREFLPSGNTIYF.

J is TRBJ2-3 and V is TRBV27; 15 bases agree with TRBD2. The CDR3 extends over 17 amino acids. Germline-derived CDR1 and CDR2 are MNHEY and SMNVEV (reference sequence). V lost 6 bases to trimming and J lost 8 bases; unmatched junction nucleotides: 12. The CDR3 bases are TGTGCCAGCAGCGTTTACGGACTAGCGGGGGGGCCGGGTACGCAGTATTTT. Its translation is CASSVYGLAGGPGTQYF.

This chain joins TRBV3-1 (or the pseudogene TRBV3-2) and TRBJ1-5; D is undetermined. The germline V gene has CDR1 LGHDT and CDR2 YNNKEL (reference sequence). Trimming stripped 3 bases from V and 6 bases from J, with 12 bases between. This CDR3 is built from 14 residues. CDR3 nucleotides: TGTGCCAGCAGCCACGAGGGCAAGGGTCAGCCCCAGCATTTT. Translating it yields CASSHEGKGQPQHF.

The rearrangement joins TRBV2 to TRBJ1-2, with D maybe TRBD1 (5 bases). The V gene's germline CDR1 is SNHLY and CDR2 FYNNEI. Trimming shortened V by 8 bases and J by 6 bases, and 16 bases separated the two germline ends. The CDR3 runs to 13 residues. The DNA for the CDR3 is TGTGCCAGCCTGAGTAGGGGTGATGATGGCTACACCTTC. It specifies CASLSRGDDGYTF. Full variable domain (remainder filled in from reference TRBV2 and TRBJ1-2): EPEVTQTPSHQVTQMGQEVILRCVPISNHLYFYWYRQILGQKVEFLVSFYNNEISEKSEIFDDQFSVERPDGSNFTLKIRSTKLEDSAMYFCASLSRGDDGYTFGSGTRLTVV.

The sample holds one count of this clone. V and J are TRBV19 and TRBJ2-3; 8 nucleotides match TRBD1. Unmatched junction bases numbered 2, after V lost 6 bases and J lost 3 bases. CDR1 and CDR2 (germline): LNHDA, SQIVND (reference sequence). The CDR3 contains 13 residues. CDR3 protein: CASRDRVTDTQYF. The DNA of the CDR3 is TGTGCCAGTAGGGACAGGGTGACAGATACGCAGTATTTT.

This chain uses TRBV6-1 with TRBJ2-3; D ambiguous. Per the germline V gene, CDR1 is MNHNS and CDR2 is SASEGT. The CDR3 runs to 16 residues. The V and J ends lost 2 bases and 4 bases respectively, with 16 bases between them. The CDR3 here is CASSELGNSRSDTQYF. CDR3 sequence (DNA): TGTGCCAGCAGTGAACTCGGTAACAGCAGGTCAGATACGCAGTATTTT.

The genes are TRBV7-8 and TRBJ1-5, with 7 bases identical to TRBD1. The germline CDR1 and CDR2 sequences are SGHVS and FQNEAQ. Germline trimming cut 5 bases from V and 9 bases from J; bases unmatched to any gene: 7. This CDR3 has 13 amino acids. CDR3 sequence (DNA): TGTGCCAGCAGCCCGGACAGGCTTTCGCCCCAGCATTTT. This codes for CASSPDRLSPQHF.

The V and J genes are TRBV30 and TRBJ2-1; D perhaps matches TRBD2 (5 bases). CDR3 length equals 12 residues. The V gene lost 0 bases and the J gene lost 7 bases, with 7 bases spanning the gap. CDR1 and CDR2 (germline): GTSNPN, SVGIG (reference sequence). The CDR3 DNA sequence: TGTGCCTGGAGTGTAGCGGAGAATGAGCAGTTCTTC. Protein sequence: CAWSVAENEQFF.

J is TRBJ2-2 and V is TRBV5-8; 11 bases align to TRBD1. The CDR3 length is 15 residues. V lost 7 bases, J lost 5 bases, and 7 bases stayed unmatched. Germline lookup yields CDR1 SGHTS and CDR2 YDEGEE. The CDR3 reads CASWRTGGRTGELFF. CDR3 nucleotides: TGTGCCAGCTGGCGGACAGGGGGCCGTACCGGGGAGCTGTTTTTT. Combining the CDR3 with reference TRBV5-8 and TRBJ2-2 gives the whole variable domain EAGVTQSPTHLIKTRGQQATLRCSPISGHTSVYWYQQALGLGLQFLLWYDEGEERNRGNFPPRFSGRQFPNYSSELNVNALELEDSALYLCASWRTGGRTGELFFGEGSRLTVL.

V usage is TRBV9 and J usage is TRBJ1-1; 7 nucleotides agree with TRBD1. Germline CDR1 and CDR2: SGDLS and YYNGEE. V was clipped by 3 bases and J by 0 bases; unmatched bases: 2. The CDR3 has 14 amino acids. The CDR3 DNA reads TGTGCCAGCAGCGAACAGGGGATGAACACTGAAGCTTTCTTT. Translating it yields CASSEQGMNTEAFF.

The chain combines TRBV19 with TRBJ1-1; D unresolved. CDR1 and CDR2 from the germline V gene are LNHDA and SQIVND (reference sequence). The CDR3 totals 13 residues. Between the trimmed V and J ends, which lost 3 bases and 4 bases, there was a span of 9 bases. CDR3 sequence: CASSMWVGTEAFF. CDR3 DNA: TGTGCCAGTAGTATGTGGGTTGGCACTGAAGCTTTCTTT.

A remark on this clone: This CDR3 is also generated by other DNA sequences in the sample. The CDR3 reads CASSQTSGYNEQFF. The CDR3 DNA is TGTGCCAGCAGCCAGACTAGCGGGTACAATGAGCAGTTCTTC. The chain is built from TRBV3-1 (or the pseudogene TRBV3-2) and TRBJ2-1; 10 nucleotides align to TRBD2. CDR3 length: 14 amino acids. Trimming at V came to 3 bases and at J to 4 bases, leaving 0 bases not matched to a gene. The germline CDR1 and CDR2 sequences are LGHDT and YNNKEL (reference sequence).

This clone was counted a few times. The J gene is TRBJ1-6, the V gene TRBV6-1, with D perhaps matching TRBD1 (5 bases). The V end was cut by 3 bases, the J end by 8 bases, with 14 bases between. Looked up from germline, CDR1 is MNHNS and CDR2 is SASEGT. The CDR3 covers 15 residues. For the CDR3, the DNA is TGTGCCAGCAGTGAGATTCGAGGGGCCCATTCACCCCTCCACTTT. Its translation: CASSEIRGAHSPLHF.

The chain uses TRBV24-1 and TRBJ1-4; D remains ambiguous. The CDR3 is 17 residues long. The germline CDR1 and CDR2 sequences are KGHDR and SFDVKD. With 2 bases removed from V and 0 bases from J, the gap between germline ends came to 12 bases. The chain's CDR3 is CATSDWRTNTTNEKLFF. The DNA of the CDR3 is TGTGCCACCAGTGATTGGAGGACGAACACAACTAATGAAAAACTGTTTTTT.

With regard to this clone: Other nucleotide sequences from this sample produce the same CDR3. The chain carries TRBV5-8 and TRBJ1-3; 7 bases align to TRBD1. The ends lost 3 bases at V and 2 bases at J; junction bases unmatched: 5. The CDR3 covers 15 residues. In germline, CDR1 is SGHTS, CDR2 YDEGEE. The CDR3 DNA is TGTGCCAGCAGCTCCGACAGGGTCCCTGGAAACACCATATATTTT. It encodes CASSSDRVPGNTIYF.

The gene calls are TRBV12-3 or TRBV12-4 and TRBJ2-1; D remains ambiguous. The V end lost 2 bases, the J end lost 3 bases, and 5 bases lay between the germline ends. The CDR3 spans 13 residues. The CDR3 bases are TGTGCCAGCAGTTTAATCAGCTACAATGAGCAGTTCTTC. It yields the protein CASSLISYNEQFF.